A single count supports the clone carrying this TCR beta chain. Its antigen is not identified. Each sample's TCRB immunosequencing used roughly 500 nanograms of biopsy DNA. Data came from immunoSEQ multiplex PCR; TCRdb stores just in-frame clones and leaves some out. The repertoire consists of 1,000 to 1,500 clones, with 90% to 95% occurring once and the leading ten covering 2% to 2.5%. Adults with ileal or ileocolonic Crohn's disease and an indication for resection were eligible. The V and J ends lost 3 bases and 5 bases, in that order; junction bases with no gene match: 9. The CDR3 length is 16 residues. Germline loops: CDR1 LGHNA, CDR2 YSLEER. This entry belongs to a study of T cell repertoires in ileal Crohn's disease. Study information: Median disease duration was approximately eight years; 35% smoked at surgery. Findings and limits, study-wide: Clonal expansions were more frequent in active smokers than non-smokers at surgery.

V and J are TRBV4-3 and TRBJ1-4; 7 bases are shared with TRBD1. The sample was ileal tissue. This TCR was recovered from an adult with Crohn's disease. The CDR3 protein is CASSHPDRDGNEKLFF. CDR3 in DNA: TGCGCCAGCAGCCATCCAGACAGGGATGGGAATGAAAAACTGTTTTTT.